The source of this T cell receptor (beta chain) is a study of T cell repertoires in cytomegalovirus infection (dated by TCRdb to about 2019). With respect to the entire study: The peptide stimulations were aimed at well-studied HLA-B-restricted epitopes as well as recently identified HLA-C-restricted CMV epitopes, whose presentation resists viral immunomodulation. The HLA type of each donor mattered for the analysis, because public TCR beta signatures pointed to carriage of CMV infection along with the matching HLA type.

This specimen's treatment or condition label, per the study, means: in vitro stimulation with specific CMV peptide epitopes to enrich CMV-specific T cells. V has 2 bases trimmed and J has 6 bases trimmed; junction bases matching no gene number 11. From the cysteine through the phenylalanine, the CDR3 covers 16 amino acids. The sequence is cut down to CDR3 DNA, 48 bases in frame from base 1. For CDR1 and CDR2, the germline V gene (reference sequence) lists DFQATT and SNEGSKA. Regarding this clonotype: What antigen it recognizes has not been identified. No much larger clonotype is one base removed from it; base qualities were not supplied.

The research as a whole found: Carriers of CMV infection plus the relevant HLA type were discriminated by the cumulative frequency of public TCR beta family members in the study cohort and in an independent 352-donor cohort. The ex vivo response was dominated by HLA-C-restricted CMV-specific TCR beta clonotypes, which also provided the single most frequent clonotype in two of eight donors.

The instrument given in TCRdb is Illumina HiSeq 1500. The raw public reads went through TCRdb reprocessing: fastp at Q25, MiXCR clone calling, in-frame beta chains kept. Records with the same CDR3 protein are collapsed into one entry carrying the most frequent genes and DNA. The sample table shows roughly 570,000 distinct CDR3 sequences, and over 35% are seen once. Around 50% of the sample lies in the top ten. This chain is built from TRBV20-1 and TRBJ1-4; the junction holds 8 bases that match TRBD1. The receptor was isolated from a human donor in good health (CMV status not recorded). Some clones in this sample may be carry-over from other donors' samples. This material consisted of cultured PBMCs, taken from culture after CMV antigen stimulation. The nucleotide sequence reads TGCAGTGCTAGATCCCTACGACAGGGGCGGCATGAAAAACTGTTTTTT. Translated, it gives CSARSLRQGRHEKLFF.